The rows below give T cell receptor beta chains drawn from one sample of a study of molecular identifiers for immune sequencing clone quantification. MiXCR was run by TCRdb on the PCR reads, yielding one entry per CDR3 protein. The repertoire holds 20,000 or so distinct CDR3 sequences, with over 20% as singletons. Sequencing input: naive CD8+ T cells from blood, with Jurkat cell RNA spiked in. The origin of the receptors is a human donor in good health. Some libraries in this study had Jurkat cell RNA spiked in. Both conserved end residues are part of each CDR3. The D gene is left open where the match is weak. Not every row has a clone size; where given, it reads once, few, many or a size class.

v_gene	len	abundance	j_gene	d_gene	CDR3aa	CDR3nt
TRBV7-9	14	many	TRBJ1-1	-	CASSSRLGGTEAFF	TGTGCCAGCAGCTCCCGGCTAGGAGGGACTGAGGCTTTCTTT
TRBV28	16	many	TRBJ2-7	-	CASSSYDGGSIYEQYF	TGTGCCAGCAGTTCTTATGACGGAGGATCCATTTACGAGCAGTACTTC
TRBV7-9	16	many	TRBJ2-3	-	CASSPPRRGVTDTQYF	TGTGCCAGCAGCCCACCGAGGAGGGGGGTCACAGATACGCAGTATTTT
TRBV28	13	many	TRBJ2-3	-	CASSFPGRDTQYF	TGTGCCAGCAGTTTCCCAGGGAGGGATACGCAGTATTTT
TRBV4-3	14	-	TRBJ1-4	-	CASSQDRKGEKLFF	TGCGCCAGCAGCCAAGACAGGAAAGGTGAAAAACTGTTTTTT
TRBV28	15	many	TRBJ1-2	-	CASSLAEQRIYGYTF	TGTGCCAGCAGCCTTGCTGAACAGAGGATCTATGGCTACACCTTC
TRBV6-6	16	-	TRBJ1-2	TRBD1	CASRGPDREGDCGYTF	TGTGCCAGCAGGGGCCCGGACAGGGAAGGGGACTGTGGCTACACCTTC
TRBV11-2	13	many	TRBJ2-2	TRBD1	CASSNRGPGELFF	TGTGCCAGCAGCAACAGGGGGCCCGGGGAGCTGTTTTTT
TRBV28	12	medium-sized	TRBJ2-7	-	CASSFGIYEQYF	TGTGCCAGCAGTTTCGGAATCTACGAGCAGTACTTC
TRBV7-9	13	-	TRBJ1-1	-	CASRVGVNTEAFF	TGTGCCAGCAGGGTAGGGGTGAACACTGAAGCTTTCTTT
TRBV29-1	12	-	TRBJ1-1	TRBD1	CSVRTGNTEAFF	TGCAGCGTGAGGACAGGGAACACTGAAGCTTTCTTT
TRBV9	14	many	TRBJ2-7	-	CASSPGFGRGEQYF	TGTGCCAGCAGCCCTGGCTTCGGGCGCGGGGAGCAGTACTTC
TRBV29-1	14	many	TRBJ2-5	-	CSVEGLTYQETQYF	TGCAGCGTTGAAGGGCTGACGTACCAAGAGACCCAGTACTTC
TRBV7-7	12	-	TRBJ2-2	-	CASRPTVGELFF	TGTGCCAGCAGACCGACAGTCGGGGAGCTGTTTTTT
TRBV29-1	13	-	TRBJ1-5	-	CSVLLGNNQPQHF	TGCAGCGTCCTCCTAGGTAACAATCAGCCCCAGCATTTT
TRBV28	16	many	TRBJ2-1	-	CASSFNRGIMYNEQFF	TGTGCCAGCAGTTTTAATAGGGGGATAATGTACAATGAGCAGTTCTTC
TRBV12-3/TRBV12-4	14	many	TRBJ2-7	TRBD2	CASSLGASGSVQYF	TGTGCCAGCAGTTTGGGAGCTAGCGGGAGTGTGCAGTACTTC
TRBV27	15	many	TRBJ2-7	TRBD1	CASSLGTGGAYEQYF	TGTGCCAGCAGCCTGGGGACAGGCGGGGCATACGAGCAGTACTTC
TRBV20-1	15	many	TRBJ1-5	-	CSAPRLGFGNQPQHF	TGCAGTGCACCCCGTTTGGGTTTTGGCAATCAGCCCCAGCATTTT
TRBV11-2	15	-	TRBJ2-6	TRBD2	CASSGGGSGANVLTF	TGTGCCAGCAGCGGGGGGGGCTCTGGGGCCAACGTCCTGACTTTC
TRBV6-5	22	-	TRBJ2-3	TRBD2	CASSYSRGQPGLAGRETDTQYF	TGTGCCAGCAGTTACTCCAGGGGGCAGCCGGGACTAGCGGGGAGGGAGACAGATACGCAGTATTTT
TRBV4-2	13	medium-sized	TRBJ2-7	-	CASSQWTRYEQYF	TGTGCCAGCAGCCAGTGGACCAGATACGAGCAGTACTTC
TRBV7-2	15	-	TRBJ2-7	-	CASSPVRGFSYEQYF	TGTGCCAGCAGCCCTGTACGGGGGTTCTCCTACGAGCAGTACTTC
TRBV7-2	15	-	TRBJ2-7	-	CASSFGQGGSYEQYF	TGTGCCAGCAGCTTCGGCCAGGGAGGCTCCTACGAGCAGTACTTC
TRBV19	12	many	TRBJ1-1	-	CASSIRDTEAFF	TGTGCCAGTAGTATTAGGGACACTGAAGCTTTCTTT
TRBV11-2	11	-	TRBJ2-1	-	CASSLMNEQFF	TGTGCCAGCAGCTTAATGAATGAGCAGTTCTTC
TRBV20-1	11	few	TRBJ2-7	-	CSATLTYEQYF	TGCAGTGCGACCCTAACTTACGAGCAGTACTTC
TRBV4-3	15	-	TRBJ1-3	TRBD1	CASSHLTGGGNTIYF	TGCGCCAGCAGCCACCTTACAGGGGGTGGAAACACCATATATTTT
TRBV18	15	many	TRBJ2-5	-	CASSPGLPPSETQYF	TGTGCCAGCTCACCGGGACTCCCGCCTAGTGAGACCCAGTACTTC
TRBV4-1	13	-	TRBJ1-6	-	CASSQTSSSPLHF	TGCGCCAGCAGCCAGACGAGCAGTTCACCCCTCCACTTT
TRBV10-3	16	many	TRBJ2-7	-	CAISPSKLATANEQYF	TGTGCCATCAGTCCCTCAAAACTAGCAACTGCCAACGAGCAGTACTTC
TRBV24-1	13	many	TRBJ2-7	TRBD1	CATSDKDRGEQYF	TGTGCCACCAGTGATAAGGACAGGGGCGAGCAGTACTTC
TRBV20-1	14	many	TRBJ2-7	-	CSASLLLNSYEQYF	TGCAGTGCTAGTCTCTTACTAAACTCCTACGAGCAGTACTTC
TRBV29-1	14	many	TRBJ2-7	TRBD2	CSVEEGGSGYEQYF	TGCAGCGTTGAAGAGGGGGGGAGTGGCTACGAGCAGTACTTC
TRBV28	16	many	TRBJ2-7	TRBD2	CASSFGVGRSPYEQYF	TGTGCCAGCAGTTTCGGGGTCGGGAGGTCCCCCTACGAGCAGTACTTC
TRBV18	16	-	TRBJ2-1	-	CASSPASPGNYNEQFF	TGTGCCAGCTCACCAGCGAGCCCCGGAAATTACAATGAGCAGTTCTTC
TRBV2	17	many	TRBJ1-5	TRBD1	CASSVPVGTVSNQPQHF	TGTGCCAGCAGTGTCCCCGTAGGGACAGTTAGCAATCAGCCCCAGCATTTT
TRBV7-6	13	medium-sized	TRBJ2-7	-	CASSLAGVTEQYF	TGTGCCAGCAGCTTAGCAGGGGTGACCGAGCAGTACTTC
TRBV7-6	13	many	TRBJ2-5	-	CASSFNPQETQYF	TGTGCCAGCAGCTTTAACCCCCAAGAGACCCAGTACTTC
TRBV4-1	16	many	TRBJ2-3	-	CASSQLRFEPGDTQYF	TGCGCCAGCAGCCAACTCCGATTTGAGCCAGGAGATACGCAGTATTTT
TRBV7-2	12	medium-sized	TRBJ2-7	-	CASSPGLREQYF	TGTGCCAGCAGCCCCGGACTGAGGGAGCAGTACTTC
TRBV12-3/TRBV12-4	13	many	TRBJ1-2	-	CASTPRGGYGYTF	TGTGCCAGCACCCCCAGGGGTGGGTATGGCTACACCTTC
TRBV9	14	many	TRBJ1-5	TRBD1	CASSVAGGHQPQHF	TGTGCCAGCAGCGTAGCAGGGGGCCATCAGCCCCAGCATTTT
TRBV7-9	13	medium-sized	TRBJ1-2	-	CASSLGRNYGYTF	TGTGCCAGCAGCTTAGGCCGGAACTATGGCTACACCTTC
TRBV20-1	11	-	TRBJ2-7	-	CSVRPAYEQYF	TGCAGTGTCAGACCAGCCTACGAGCAGTACTTC
TRBV9	16	-	TRBJ2-3	TRBD1	CAGTAGGGSSTDTQYF	TGTGCCGGCACCGCAGGGGGCGGGTCCAGCACAGATACGCAGTATTTT
TRBV11-2	17	many	TRBJ2-1	-	CASSLDLKFYGGNEQFF	TGTGCCAGCAGCTTAGATCTGAAGTTTTACGGGGGCAATGAGCAGTTCTTC
TRBV7-9	13	many	TRBJ2-7	-	CAVFGSASYEQYF	TGTGCCGTCTTTGGTAGCGCCTCCTACGAGCAGTACTTC
TRBV4-2	14	many	TRBJ1-1	-	CASSQVEVGPEAFF	TGTGCCAGCAGCCAAGTCGAGGTGGGCCCTGAAGCTTTCTTT
TRBV14	15	-	TRBJ2-1	-	CASSQVSGPDNEQFF	TGTGCCAGCAGCCAAGTCAGCGGGCCTGACAATGAGCAGTTCTTC
TRBV20-1	13	once	TRBJ2-7	-	CSARDTFSYEQYF	TGCAGTGCTAGAGATACTTTCTCCTACGAGCAGTACTTC
TRBV20-1	14	-	TRBJ1-5	-	CSARDLYSNQPQHF	TGCAGTGCTAGAGATCTCTATAGCAATCAGCCCCAGCATTTT
TRBV6-5	14	many	TRBJ2-2	-	CASSYGGNTGELFF	TGTGCCAGCAGTTACGGAGGAAACACCGGGGAGCTGTTTTTT
TRBV12-3/TRBV12-4	17	few	TRBJ1-4	-	CASSLATGLRVEEELFF	TGTGCCAGCAGTTTAGCCACGGGGTTGAGGGTAGAAGAAGAACTGTTTTTT
TRBV28	13	many	TRBJ2-1	TRBD2	CASGGGSYNEQFF	TGTGCCAGCGGGGGGGGCTCCTACAATGAGCAGTTCTTC
TRBV7-9	15	-	TRBJ2-1	TRBD2	CASSLILAGASEQFF	TGTGCCAGCAGCTTAATACTAGCGGGAGCCAGTGAGCAGTTCTTC
TRBV7-2	13	many	TRBJ2-7	-	CASSLVVPEEQYF	TGTGCCAGCAGCTTGGTAGTTCCCGAGGAGCAGTACTTC
TRBV28	17	many	TRBJ2-1	TRBD1	CASRPGTGDGPNNEQFF	TGTGCCAGCAGACCCGGGACAGGGGACGGCCCTAACAATGAGCAGTTCTTC